A selection of T cell receptor beta chains follows, all from one sample in a study of blood T cell repertoires in COVID-19. Assay used: immunoSEQ multiplex PCR; TCRdb lists only in-frame clones, some missing. The sample yields about 20,000 clones, about 91% seen once. What was sequenced was PBMCs or T cells enriched from blood (not recorded which). The receptors here all came from a woman aged 30 to 39 who had recovered from COVID-19. Each CDR3 is given with its conserved first and last residue. Fields, in order: D gene, J gene, V gene, clone size, CDR3 protein, CDR3 DNA. A D gene is named only where the DNA matches it firmly. Clone size is stated in some rows and not others, as once, few, many or a class when expanded.

d_gene: TRBD1
j_gene: TRBJ2-5
v_gene: TRBV7-2
abundance: NA
CDR3aa: CASSLAKAGGPLTQYF
CDR3nt: TGTGCCAGCAGCTTAGCGAAGGCAGGGGGCCCCTTAACCCAGTACTTC

d_gene: NA
j_gene: TRBJ2-5
v_gene: TRBV2
abundance: NA
CDR3aa: CASSGTTGEETQYF
CDR3nt: TGTGCCAGCAGTGGGACGACAGGAGAGGAGACCCAGTACTTC

d_gene: TRBD1
j_gene: TRBJ1-1
v_gene: TRBV5-1
abundance: NA
CDR3aa: CASSGQGMATEAFF
CDR3nt: TGCGCCAGCAGCGGACAGGGAATGGCCACTGAAGCTTTCTTT

d_gene: NA
j_gene: TRBJ2-2
v_gene: TRBV5-4
abundance: NA
CDR3aa: CASSCHTTGELFF
CDR3nt: TGTGCCAGCAGCTGCCACACAACCGGGGAGCTGTTTTTT

d_gene: NA
j_gene: TRBJ2-7
v_gene: TRBV2
abundance: NA
CDR3aa: CASTYGSYEQYF
CDR3nt: TGTGCCAGCACGTACGGCTCCTACGAGCAGTACTTC

d_gene: TRBD2
j_gene: TRBJ2-5
v_gene: TRBV3-1/TRBV3-2
abundance: NA
CDR3aa: CASSQELAGNKETQYF
CDR3nt: TGTGCCAGCAGCCAAGAACTAGCGGGGAACAAAGAGACCCAGTACTTC

d_gene: NA
j_gene: TRBJ2-7
v_gene: TRBV28
abundance: NA
CDR3aa: CASSRTVTYEQYF
CDR3nt: TGTGCCAGCAGTAGAACAGTTACCTACGAGCAGTACTTC

d_gene: NA
j_gene: TRBJ2-2
v_gene: TRBV6-2/TRBV6-3
abundance: NA
CDR3aa: CASSYMGVTGELFF
CDR3nt: TGTGCCAGCAGTTACATGGGCGTCACCGGGGAGCTGTTTTTT

d_gene: NA
j_gene: TRBJ1-1
v_gene: TRBV24-1
abundance: NA
CDR3aa: CATSDEGVRAFF
CDR3nt: TGTGCCACCAGTGATGAGGGAGTGAGAGCTTTCTTT

d_gene: NA
j_gene: TRBJ1-3
v_gene: TRBV15
abundance: NA
CDR3aa: CATSRPGRGNTIYF
CDR3nt: TGTGCCACCAGCAGGCCGGGGAGGGGAAACACCATATATTTT

d_gene: NA
j_gene: TRBJ2-7
v_gene: TRBV12-3/TRBV12-4
abundance: once
CDR3aa: CASAGSSYEQYF
CDR3nt: TGTGCCAGCGCCGGTAGCTCCTACGAGCAGTACTTC

d_gene: TRBD2
j_gene: TRBJ2-3
v_gene: TRBV7-3
abundance: NA
CDR3aa: CASSLTVAGGRNTQYF
CDR3nt: TGTGCCAGCAGCTTAACTGTAGCGGGGGGGCGAAATACGCAGTATTTT

d_gene: NA
j_gene: TRBJ2-2
v_gene: TRBV7-2
abundance: NA
CDR3aa: CASSRPSLGASTGELFF
CDR3nt: TGTGCCAGCAGCAGACCCTCCCTTGGGGCGAGTACCGGGGAGCTGTTTTTT

d_gene: NA
j_gene: TRBJ2-2
v_gene: TRBV7-2
abundance: NA
CDR3aa: CASSLSSGTWAGELFF
CDR3nt: TGTGCCAGCAGCTTATCGTCAGGGACATGGGCCGGGGAGCTGTTTTTT

d_gene: TRBD1
j_gene: TRBJ2-3
v_gene: TRBV28
abundance: NA
CDR3aa: CASSFSGTGRTDTQYF
CDR3nt: TGTGCCAGCAGTTTCTCCGGGACAGGGCGCACAGATACGCAGTATTTT

d_gene: NA
j_gene: TRBJ2-7
v_gene: TRBV5-5
abundance: NA
CDR3aa: CASSLQESYEQYF
CDR3nt: TGTGCCAGCAGCTTGCAGGAATCCTACGAGCAGTACTTC

d_gene: TRBD2
j_gene: TRBJ2-5
v_gene: TRBV12-5
abundance: NA
CDR3aa: CASGLVAGGQETQYF
CDR3nt: TGTGCTAGTGGTTTGGTGGCGGGGGGCCAAGAGACCCAGTACTTC

d_gene: TRBD1
j_gene: TRBJ2-1
v_gene: TRBV6-5
abundance: once
CDR3aa: CASSLPGTEYNEQFF
CDR3nt: TGTGCCAGCAGCCTCCCCGGGACAGAGTACAATGAGCAGTTCTTC

d_gene: NA
j_gene: TRBJ2-1
v_gene: TRBV13
abundance: NA
CDR3aa: CASGLWAYNEQFF
CDR3nt: TGTGCCAGTGGGCTGTGGGCCTACAATGAGCAGTTCTTC

d_gene: TRBD1
j_gene: TRBJ2-5
v_gene: TRBV11-3
abundance: NA
CDR3aa: CASSPGQGRSETQYF
CDR3nt: TGTGCCAGCAGTCCGGGACAGGGGCGTTCAGAGACCCAGTACTTC

d_gene: NA
j_gene: TRBJ2-6
v_gene: TRBV7-2
abundance: NA
CDR3aa: CASRPTDSSGANVLTF
CDR3nt: TGTGCCAGCAGACCAACTGACAGCTCTGGGGCCAACGTCCTGACTTTC

d_gene: TRBD1
j_gene: TRBJ1-1
v_gene: TRBV7-9
abundance: once
CDR3aa: CAITGDRNTEAFF
CDR3nt: TGTGCCATAACAGGGGATCGGAACACTGAAGCTTTCTTT

d_gene: NA
j_gene: TRBJ1-4
v_gene: TRBV5-6
abundance: NA
CDR3aa: CASSLEPWANEKLFF
CDR3nt: TGTGCCAGCAGCTTGGAACCTTGGGCAAATGAAAAACTGTTTTTT

d_gene: TRBD2
j_gene: TRBJ2-3
v_gene: TRBV7-2
abundance: once
CDR3aa: CASSLRGGWTDTQYF
CDR3nt: TGTGCCAGCAGCTTACGCGGGGGGTGGACAGATACGCAGTATTTT

d_gene: TRBD1
j_gene: TRBJ1-1
v_gene: TRBV7-2
abundance: NA
CDR3aa: CASSSYGTGDLNTEAFF
CDR3nt: TGTGCCAGCAGCTCTTATGGGACAGGGGACCTGAACACTGAAGCTTTCTTT

d_gene: NA
j_gene: TRBJ1-6
v_gene: TRBV28
abundance: NA
CDR3aa: CASSLRFDRNNSPLHF
CDR3nt: TGTGCCAGCAGTTTAAGGTTCGACAGAAATAATTCACCCCTCCACTTT

d_gene: TRBD1
j_gene: TRBJ1-6
v_gene: TRBV12-5
abundance: NA
CDR3aa: CASGLRDRGNSPLHF
CDR3nt: TGTGCTAGTGGTTTACGGGACAGGGGAAATTCACCCCTCCACTTT

d_gene: TRBD1
j_gene: TRBJ2-7
v_gene: TRBV18
abundance: NA
CDR3aa: CASSPGLGGKDEQYF
CDR3nt: TGTGCCAGCTCACCGGGGTTAGGGGGCAAGGACGAGCAGTACTTC

d_gene: NA
j_gene: TRBJ2-5
v_gene: TRBV4-3
abundance: NA
CDR3aa: CASSQDGGFQETQYF
CDR3nt: TGCGCCAGCAGCCAAGATGGGGGGTTCCAAGAGACCCAGTACTTC

d_gene: TRBD1
j_gene: TRBJ2-7
v_gene: TRBV4-1
abundance: NA
CDR3aa: CASSQRTGPYEQYF
CDR3nt: TGCGCCAGCAGCCAAAGGACAGGGCCCTACGAGCAGTACTTC

d_gene: NA
j_gene: TRBJ2-3
v_gene: TRBV2
abundance: few
CDR3aa: CASSGPTRDTQYF
CDR3nt: TGTGCCAGCAGTGGGCCGACACGGGATACGCAGTATTTT

d_gene: NA
j_gene: TRBJ1-1
v_gene: TRBV30
abundance: NA
CDR3aa: CAWNPLGPGTEAFF
CDR3nt: TGTGCCTGGAACCCACTAGGTCCGGGCACTGAAGCTTTCTTT

d_gene: TRBD1
j_gene: TRBJ1-6
v_gene: TRBV15
abundance: NA
CDR3aa: CATSRPGQNSPLHF
CDR3nt: TGTGCCACCAGCAGGCCGGGACAGAATTCACCCCTCCACTTT

d_gene: NA
j_gene: TRBJ1-2
v_gene: TRBV9
abundance: NA
CDR3aa: CASSVDQGRNYGYTF
CDR3nt: TGTGCCAGCAGCGTAGATCAGGGTAGAAACTATGGCTACACCTTC

d_gene: NA
j_gene: TRBJ1-1
v_gene: TRBV29-1
abundance: NA
CDR3aa: CSVERGSGEAFF
CDR3nt: TGCAGCGTTGAACGGGGGTCTGGTGAAGCTTTCTTT

d_gene: TRBD1
j_gene: TRBJ2-3
v_gene: TRBV4-3
abundance: NA
CDR3aa: CASSQDREGQAPDTQYF
CDR3nt: TGCGCCAGCAGCCAAGATCGAGAGGGACAGGCCCCCGATACGCAGTATTTT

d_gene: TRBD2
j_gene: TRBJ2-1
v_gene: TRBV4-3
abundance: NA
CDR3aa: CASSQDGTSGGYEQFF
CDR3nt: TGCGCCAGCAGCCAAGATGGGACTAGCGGGGGCTATGAGCAGTTCTTC

d_gene: TRBD1
j_gene: TRBJ1-5
v_gene: TRBV7-2
abundance: NA
CDR3aa: CASSIGQGPNQPQHF
CDR3nt: TGTGCCAGCAGCATTGGACAGGGGCCCAATCAGCCCCAGCATTTT

d_gene: TRBD1
j_gene: TRBJ1-4
v_gene: TRBV5-1
abundance: NA
CDR3aa: CASRDWRGPDEKLFF
CDR3nt: TGCGCCAGCAGGGACTGGAGGGGGCCGGATGAAAAACTGTTTTTT

d_gene: NA
j_gene: TRBJ1-5
v_gene: TRBV10-1
abundance: NA
CDR3aa: CASSPVTGLGPQHF
CDR3nt: TGCGCCAGCAGCCCAGTAACAGGGTTAGGGCCCCAGCATTTT

d_gene: TRBD1
j_gene: TRBJ2-7
v_gene: TRBV19
abundance: NA
CDR3aa: CASSRQGVYEQYF
CDR3nt: TGTGCCAGTAGCAGACAGGGGGTTTACGAGCAGTACTTC

d_gene: TRBD1
j_gene: TRBJ2-1
v_gene: TRBV3-1/TRBV3-2
abundance: NA
CDR3aa: CASSHGTDYNEQFF
CDR3nt: TGTGCCAGCAGCCACGGGACAGACTACAATGAGCAGTTCTTC

d_gene: TRBD2
j_gene: TRBJ2-2
v_gene: TRBV5-1
abundance: NA
CDR3aa: CASSLALAGTGELFF
CDR3nt: TGCGCCAGCAGCTTAGCCCTAGCGGGCACCGGGGAGCTGTTTTTT

d_gene: TRBD1
j_gene: TRBJ1-1
v_gene: TRBV3-1/TRBV3-2
abundance: once
CDR3aa: CASRLGGQQNTEAFF
CDR3nt: TGTGCCAGCAGATTAGGGGGACAGCAGAACACTGAAGCTTTCTTT

d_gene: TRBD2
j_gene: TRBJ2-1
v_gene: TRBV25-1
abundance: NA
CDR3aa: CASLPAPASGGNNEQFF
CDR3nt: TGTGCCAGCCTACCAGCCCCGGCTAGCGGGGGGAACAATGAGCAGTTCTTC

d_gene: NA
j_gene: TRBJ1-2
v_gene: TRBV30
abundance: once
CDR3aa: CAWGRTPNYGYTF
CDR3nt: TGTGCCTGGGGGCGAACCCCTAACTATGGCTACACCTTC

d_gene: NA
j_gene: TRBJ1-2
v_gene: TRBV15
abundance: NA
CDR3aa: CATSRGGTGYTF
CDR3nt: TGTGCCACCAGCCGGGGGGGGACTGGCTACACCTTC

d_gene: TRBD1
j_gene: TRBJ1-5
v_gene: TRBV18
abundance: once
CDR3aa: CASSPGQGRLSSQPQHF
CDR3nt: TGTGCCAGCTCACCCGGACAGGGTCGATTATCGAGTCAGCCCCAGCATTTT

d_gene: NA
j_gene: TRBJ1-3
v_gene: TRBV28
abundance: NA
CDR3aa: CASTYGGAGVGNTIYF
CDR3nt: TGTGCCAGCACCTACGGCGGGGCGGGAGTAGGAAACACCATATATTTT